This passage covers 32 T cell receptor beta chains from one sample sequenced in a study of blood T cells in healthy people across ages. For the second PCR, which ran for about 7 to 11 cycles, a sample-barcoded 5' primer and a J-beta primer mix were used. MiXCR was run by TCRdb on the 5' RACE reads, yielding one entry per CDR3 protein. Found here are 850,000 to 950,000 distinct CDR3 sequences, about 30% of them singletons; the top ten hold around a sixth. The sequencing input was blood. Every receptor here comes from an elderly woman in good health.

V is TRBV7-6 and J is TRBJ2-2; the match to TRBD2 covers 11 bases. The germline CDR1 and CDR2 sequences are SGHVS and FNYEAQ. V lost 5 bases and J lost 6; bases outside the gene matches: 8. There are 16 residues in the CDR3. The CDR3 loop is CASSNYLAGGPGELFF. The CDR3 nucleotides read TGTGCCAGCAGCAATTACCTAGCGGGAGGACCCGGGGAGCTGTTTTTT.

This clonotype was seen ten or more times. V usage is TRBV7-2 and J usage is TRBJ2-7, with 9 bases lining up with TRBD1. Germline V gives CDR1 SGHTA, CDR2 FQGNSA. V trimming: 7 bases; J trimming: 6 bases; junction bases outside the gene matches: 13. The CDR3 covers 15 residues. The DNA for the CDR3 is TGTGCCAGCAAACCGGGGGGACAGGGAGGAACCGAGCAGTACTTC. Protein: CASKPGGQGGTEQYF.

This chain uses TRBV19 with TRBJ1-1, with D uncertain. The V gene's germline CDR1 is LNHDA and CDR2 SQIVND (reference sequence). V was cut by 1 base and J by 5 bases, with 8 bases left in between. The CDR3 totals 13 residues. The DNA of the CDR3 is TGTGCCAGTAGTATAGGGTGGAGAACTGAAGCTTTCTTT. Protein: CASSIGWRTEAFF.

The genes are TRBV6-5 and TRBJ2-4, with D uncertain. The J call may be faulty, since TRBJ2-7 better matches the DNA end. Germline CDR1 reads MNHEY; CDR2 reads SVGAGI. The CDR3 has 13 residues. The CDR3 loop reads CASSYSADYEQYF. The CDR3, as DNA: TGTGCCAGCAGTTACTCGGCAGACTACGAGCAGTACTTC.

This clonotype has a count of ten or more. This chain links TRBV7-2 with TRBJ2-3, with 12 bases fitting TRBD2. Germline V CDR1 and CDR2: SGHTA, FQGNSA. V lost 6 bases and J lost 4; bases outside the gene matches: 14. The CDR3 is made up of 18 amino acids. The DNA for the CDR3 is TGTGCCAGCAGAAGTACTAGCGGGGGGACAACGGGGCCAGATACGCAGTATTTT. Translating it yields CASRSTSGGTTGPDTQYF.

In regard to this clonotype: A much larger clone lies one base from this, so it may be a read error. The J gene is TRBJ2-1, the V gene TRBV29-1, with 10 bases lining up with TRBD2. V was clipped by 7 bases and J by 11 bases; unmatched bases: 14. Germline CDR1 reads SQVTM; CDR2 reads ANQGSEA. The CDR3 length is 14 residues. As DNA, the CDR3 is TGCAGCGGCCAGCGGGGGGGCCGTAGCGATAAGCAGTTCTTC. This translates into CSGQRGGRSDKQFF.

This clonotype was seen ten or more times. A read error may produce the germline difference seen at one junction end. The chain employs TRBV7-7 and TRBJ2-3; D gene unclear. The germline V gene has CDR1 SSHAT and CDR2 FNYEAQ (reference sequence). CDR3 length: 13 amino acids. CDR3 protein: CASSYLGKDTQYF. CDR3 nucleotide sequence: TGTGCTAGCAGTTACCTGGGTAAAGATACGCAGTATTTT.

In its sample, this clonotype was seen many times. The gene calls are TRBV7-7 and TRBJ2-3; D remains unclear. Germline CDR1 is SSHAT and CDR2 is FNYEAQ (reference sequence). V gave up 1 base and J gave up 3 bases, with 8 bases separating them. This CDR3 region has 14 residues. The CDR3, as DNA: TGTGCCAGCAGCTTAGGCTCACAGACAGATACGCAGTATTTT. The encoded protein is CASSLGSQTDTQYF.

The CDR3 DNA reads TGCGCCAGCAGTTGGACTAGCGATAACACCGGGGAGCTGTTTTTT. The encoded protein is CASSWTSDNTGELFF. The V call is TRBV10-1, the J call TRBJ2-2; 9 bases agree with TRBD2. The CDR3 covers 15 residues. The V and J ends lost 5 bases and 2 bases, in that order; junction bases with no gene match: 3. Germline CDR1 is WNHNN and CDR2 is SYGVQD (reference sequence).

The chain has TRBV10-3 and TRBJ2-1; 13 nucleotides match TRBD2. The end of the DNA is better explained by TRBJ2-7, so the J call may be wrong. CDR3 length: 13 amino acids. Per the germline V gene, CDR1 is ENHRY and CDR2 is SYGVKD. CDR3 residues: CATGLAGDNEQYF. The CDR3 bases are TGTGCCACCGGACTAGCGGGGGACAATGAGCAGTACTTC.

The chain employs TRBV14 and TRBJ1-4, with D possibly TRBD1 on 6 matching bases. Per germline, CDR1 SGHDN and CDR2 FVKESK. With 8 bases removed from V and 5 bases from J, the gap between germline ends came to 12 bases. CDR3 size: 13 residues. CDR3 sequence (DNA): TGTGCCAGCTCTTGGACAGCAAATGAAAAACTGTTTTTT. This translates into CASSWTANEKLFF.

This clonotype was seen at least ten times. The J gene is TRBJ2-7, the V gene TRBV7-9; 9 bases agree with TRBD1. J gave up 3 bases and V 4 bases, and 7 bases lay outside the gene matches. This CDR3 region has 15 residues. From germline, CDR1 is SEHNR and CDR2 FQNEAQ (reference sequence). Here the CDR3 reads CASSSEGQGIYEQYF. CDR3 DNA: TGTGCCAGCAGCTCGGAGGGACAGGGAATCTACGAGCAGTACTTC.

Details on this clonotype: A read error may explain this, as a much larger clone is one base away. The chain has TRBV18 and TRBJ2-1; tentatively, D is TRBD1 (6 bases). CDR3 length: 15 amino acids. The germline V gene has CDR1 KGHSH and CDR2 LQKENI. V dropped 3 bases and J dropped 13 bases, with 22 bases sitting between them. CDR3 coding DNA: TGTGCCAGCTCACCCTACAGGGATGAACAAGAGACCCAGTTCTTC. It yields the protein CASSPYRDEQETQFF.

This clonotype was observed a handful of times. The DNA for the CDR3 is TGTGCCAGCAAACCCAGGGTTCGGGGAAACATTCAGTACTTC. Protein: CASKPRVRGNIQYF. The genes are TRBV6-2 or TRBV6-3 and TRBJ2-4; D tentatively fits TRBD1 or TRBD2 (5 bases each). V lost 7 bases, J lost 6 bases, and 16 bases lay in between. CDR1 is MNHEY, CDR2 SVGEGT, per germline. The CDR3 sequence is 14 residues long.

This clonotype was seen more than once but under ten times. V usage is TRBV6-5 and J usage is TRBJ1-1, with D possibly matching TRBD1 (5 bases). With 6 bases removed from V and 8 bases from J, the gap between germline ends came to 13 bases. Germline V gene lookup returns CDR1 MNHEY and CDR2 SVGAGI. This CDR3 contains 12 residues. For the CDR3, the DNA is TGTGCCAGCAGCCGCAAAGACAGAGAAGCTTTCTTT. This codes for CASSRKDREAFF.

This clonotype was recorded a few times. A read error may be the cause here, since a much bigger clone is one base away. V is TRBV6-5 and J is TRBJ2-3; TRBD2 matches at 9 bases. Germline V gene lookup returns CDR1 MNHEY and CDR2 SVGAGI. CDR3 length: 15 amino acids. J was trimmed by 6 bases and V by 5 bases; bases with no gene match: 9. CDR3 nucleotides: TGTGCCAGCAGTAGTAGCGGGGGTCGCCGGGATACGCAGTATTTT. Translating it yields CASSSSGGRRDTQYF.

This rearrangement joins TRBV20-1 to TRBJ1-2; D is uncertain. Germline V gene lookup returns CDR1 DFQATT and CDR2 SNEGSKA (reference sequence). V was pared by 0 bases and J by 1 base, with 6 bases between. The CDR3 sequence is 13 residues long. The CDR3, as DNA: TGCAGTGCTAGAGATATGTATAACTATGGCTACACCTTC. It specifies CSARDMYNYGYTF.

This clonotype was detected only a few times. The CDR3 reads CSVEMFGGASYNEQFF. The CDR3 DNA reads as TGCAGCGTTGAGATGTTCGGGGGGGCGTCCTACAATGAGCAGTTCTTC. The gene calls are TRBV29-1 and TRBJ2-1, with 8 bases identical to TRBD2. The length of the CDR3 is 16 residues. J lost 1 base, V lost 3 bases, and 8 bases had no gene match. Germline CDR1 reads SQVTM; CDR2 reads ANQGSEA.

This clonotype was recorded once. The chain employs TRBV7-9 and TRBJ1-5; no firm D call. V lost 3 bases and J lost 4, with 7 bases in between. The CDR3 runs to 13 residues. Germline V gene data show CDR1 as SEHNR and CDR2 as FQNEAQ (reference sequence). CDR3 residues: CASSFSQNQPQHF. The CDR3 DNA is TGTGCCAGCAGCTTTAGTCAGAATCAGCCCCAGCATTTT. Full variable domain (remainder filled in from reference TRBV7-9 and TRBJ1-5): DTGVSQNPRHKITKRGQNVTFRCDPISEHNRLYWYRQTLGQGPEFLTYFQNEAQLEKSRLLSDRFSAERPKGSFSTLEIQRTEQGDSAMYLCASSFSQNQPQHFGDGTRLSIL.

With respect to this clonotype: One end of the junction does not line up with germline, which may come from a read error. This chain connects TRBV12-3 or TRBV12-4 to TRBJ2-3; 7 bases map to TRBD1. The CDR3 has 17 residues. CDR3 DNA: TGTGCCAGCAGTTTAGTTGGGGACAGAGGGAGAGCAGATGCGCAGTATTTT. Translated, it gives CASSLVGDRGRADAQYF.

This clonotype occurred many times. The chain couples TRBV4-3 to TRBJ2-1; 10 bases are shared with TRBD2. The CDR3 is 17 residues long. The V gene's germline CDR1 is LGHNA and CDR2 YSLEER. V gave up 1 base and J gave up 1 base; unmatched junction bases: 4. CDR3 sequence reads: CASSQGFSGGSYNEQFF. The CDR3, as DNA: TGCGCCAGCAGCCAAGGGTTTAGCGGGGGGTCCTACAATGAGCAGTTCTTC.

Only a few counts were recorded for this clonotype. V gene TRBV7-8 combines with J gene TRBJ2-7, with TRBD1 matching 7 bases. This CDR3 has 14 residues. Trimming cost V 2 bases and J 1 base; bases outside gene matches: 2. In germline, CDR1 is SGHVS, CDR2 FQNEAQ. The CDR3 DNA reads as TGTGCCAGCAGCTTACACAGGGGTTCCTACGAGCAGTACTTC. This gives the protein CASSLHRGSYEQYF.

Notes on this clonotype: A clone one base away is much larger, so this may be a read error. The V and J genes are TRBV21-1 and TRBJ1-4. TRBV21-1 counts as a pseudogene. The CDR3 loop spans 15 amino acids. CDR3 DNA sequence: TGTGCCAGCAGCAAAGAGGGCCTCGGAAGAGAAAGACTGTTTTTT. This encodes CASSKEGLGRERLFF.

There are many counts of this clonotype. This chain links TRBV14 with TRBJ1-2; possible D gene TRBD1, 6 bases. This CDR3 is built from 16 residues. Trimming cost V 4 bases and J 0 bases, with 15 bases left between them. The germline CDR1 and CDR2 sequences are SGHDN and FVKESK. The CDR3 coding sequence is TGTGCCAGCAGCCCCCAGGGGCGAGGAGCTAACTATGGCTACACCTTC. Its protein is CASSPQGRGANYGYTF.

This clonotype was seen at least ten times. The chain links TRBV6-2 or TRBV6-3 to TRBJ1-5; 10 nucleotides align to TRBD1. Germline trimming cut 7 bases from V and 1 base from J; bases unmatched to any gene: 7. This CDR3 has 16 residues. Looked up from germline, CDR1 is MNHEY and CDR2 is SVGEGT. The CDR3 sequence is CASNWDRGTSNQPQHF. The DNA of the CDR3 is TGTGCCAGCAACTGGGACAGGGGAACAAGCAATCAGCCCCAGCATTTT.

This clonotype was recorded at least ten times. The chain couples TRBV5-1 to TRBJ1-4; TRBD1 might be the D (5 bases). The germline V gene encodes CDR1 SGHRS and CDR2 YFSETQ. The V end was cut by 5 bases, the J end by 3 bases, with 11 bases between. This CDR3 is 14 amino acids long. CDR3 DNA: TGCGCCAGCAGGGCCGGGACGGCTAATGAAAAACTGTTTTTT. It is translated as CASRAGTANEKLFF.

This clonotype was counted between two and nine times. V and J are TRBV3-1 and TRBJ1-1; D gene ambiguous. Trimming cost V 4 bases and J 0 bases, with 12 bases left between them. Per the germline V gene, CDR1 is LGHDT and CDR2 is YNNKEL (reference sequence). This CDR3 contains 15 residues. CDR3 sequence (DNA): TGTGCCAGCAGCCTCCGTTTTGGGATGAACACTGAAGCTTTCTTT. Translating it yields CASSLRFGMNTEAFF. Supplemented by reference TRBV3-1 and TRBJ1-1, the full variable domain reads DTAVSQTPKYLVTQMGNDKSIKCEQNLGHDTMYWYKQDSKKFLKIMFSYNNKELIINETVPNRFSPKSPDKAHLNLHINSLELGDSAVYFCASSLRFGMNTEAFFGQGTRLTVV.

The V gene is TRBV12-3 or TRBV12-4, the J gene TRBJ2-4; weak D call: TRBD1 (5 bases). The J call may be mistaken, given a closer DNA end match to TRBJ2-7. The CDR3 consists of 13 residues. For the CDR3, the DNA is TGTGCCAGCAGTTTTGGGGCCGTCCACGAGCAGTACTTC. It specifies CASSFGAVHEQYF.

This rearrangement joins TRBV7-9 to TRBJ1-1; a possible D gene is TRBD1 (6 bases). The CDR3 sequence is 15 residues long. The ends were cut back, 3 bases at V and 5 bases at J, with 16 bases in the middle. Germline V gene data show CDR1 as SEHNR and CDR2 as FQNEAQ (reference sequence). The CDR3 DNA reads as TGTGCCAGCAGCTTTGGGGGGCCGGGGCGGACTGAAGCTTTCTTT. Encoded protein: CASSFGGPGRTEAFF.

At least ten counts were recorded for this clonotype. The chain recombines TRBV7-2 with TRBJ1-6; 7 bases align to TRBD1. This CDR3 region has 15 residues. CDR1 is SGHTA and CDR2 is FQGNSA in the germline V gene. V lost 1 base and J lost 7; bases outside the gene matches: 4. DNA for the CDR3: TGTGCCAGCAGCTTAGTACAGGGGCAAAATTCACCCCTCCACTTT. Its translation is CASSLVQGQNSPLHF. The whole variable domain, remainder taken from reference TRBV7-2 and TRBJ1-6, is GAGVSQSPSNKVTEKGKDVELRCDPISGHTALYWYRQSLGQGLEFLIYFQGNSAPDKSGLPSDRFSAERTGGSVSTLTIQRTQQEDSAVYLCASSLVQGQNSPLHFGNGTRLTVT.

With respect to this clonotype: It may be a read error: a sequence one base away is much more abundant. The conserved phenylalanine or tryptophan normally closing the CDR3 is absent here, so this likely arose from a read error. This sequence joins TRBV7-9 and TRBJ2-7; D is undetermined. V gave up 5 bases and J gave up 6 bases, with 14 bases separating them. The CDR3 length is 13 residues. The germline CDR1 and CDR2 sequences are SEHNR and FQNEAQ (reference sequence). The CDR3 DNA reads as TGTGCCAGCAGCACACAGTCCCGGAGCGAGCAGTACTAC. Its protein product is CASSTQSRSEQYY.

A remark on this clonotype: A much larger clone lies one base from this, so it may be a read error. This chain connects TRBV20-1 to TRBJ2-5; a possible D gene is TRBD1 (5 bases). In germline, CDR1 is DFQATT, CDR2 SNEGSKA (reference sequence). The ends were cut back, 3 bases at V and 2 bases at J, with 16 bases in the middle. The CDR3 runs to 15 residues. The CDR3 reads CSARALGLSQETQYF. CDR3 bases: TGCAGTGCTAGGGCCTTGGGGCTATCTCAAGAGACCCAGTACTTC.